Below, one T cell receptor beta chain is given with its context. What this receptor recognizes is not known. No much larger clone is present one base from it, and per-base qualities are unavailable. The library was obtained by 5' RACE. Sequencing was performed on a NextSeq 500. To correct for sequencing error and PCR bias, the TCR library protocol tagged individual cDNA molecules with unique molecular identifiers. Both TCR alpha and beta chains were sequenced, and tight co-correlation was observed between alpha and beta sequence abundances in each sample. As for how the authors treated the data: Decombinator V4 was used to annotate the V gene, J gene and CDR3 of the TCR sequences. Expanded TCRs were defined as changing significantly between any two time points under a Poisson model with p below 0.0001. TCR abundances were normalised to the total number of TCRs sequenced per sample and were expressed as counts per million. A search of VDJdb, accessed on 1 November 2021, was run for TCRs annotated to CMV, EBV and SARS-CoV-2, with TCRs annotated for multiple antigens excluded. TCRdb's own reprocessing of the public reads used fastp at Q25 and MiXCR and kept productive beta chains. Identical CDR3 proteins give one entry, which carries the most common genes and DNA. The V and J calls, along with clone size, are taken from TCRdb and not from the paper's own processing. The sample table shows about 80,000 distinct CDR3 sequences, and about 9.6% are seen once. 4.8% of the sample is held by the ten biggest clonotypes.

The data were taken from a study of early T cells in non-severe SARS-CoV-2 infection (dated by TCRdb to the early 2020s). With respect to the entire study: Because TCR sequencing was done on bulk RNA from unsorted whole blood, the alpha and beta chains could not be paired.

Set within a cohort of healthcare workers in London, UK, this nested case-control study involved weekly PCR testing of nasopharyngeal swabs along with blood sampling. Between 23 and 31 March 2020, the week of the UK lockdown, healthcare workers were enrolled and then followed up weekly for as long as 16 weeks. The paper as a whole reports these results and caveats: Matching against VDJdb was skewed toward anti-spike CD8 responses, likely underestimated virus-specific expansions, and missed private and CD4 specificities.

This sequence originates from an adult who was a healthcare worker with PCR-confirmed SARS-CoV-2 infection or an uninfected control (not recorded which). Sequencing used whole blood.

The bases read TGCGCCAGCAGCCAAGAGGGCTCCCTCCCGGGGACAGATACGCAGTATTTT. Translated, this is CASSQEGSLPGTDTQYF. This chain is built from TRBV4-1 and TRBJ2-3; TRBD2 is a weak D gene call, 5 bases matching. V and J are truncated by 0 bases and 3 bases respectively, leaving an intervening sequence of 16 bases. Taken from cysteine to phenylalanine, the CDR3 has 17 residues. Just CDR3 DNA is preserved here, 51 bases in frame from base 1. Looking up the germline V gene yields CDR1 MGHRA and CDR2 YSYEKL.